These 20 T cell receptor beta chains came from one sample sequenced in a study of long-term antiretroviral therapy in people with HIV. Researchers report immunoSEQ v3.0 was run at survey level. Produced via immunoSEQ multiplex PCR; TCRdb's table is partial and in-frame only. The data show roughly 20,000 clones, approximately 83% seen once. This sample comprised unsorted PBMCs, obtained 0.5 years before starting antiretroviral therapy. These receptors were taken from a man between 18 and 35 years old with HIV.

CDR3 bases: TGTGCCAGCAGCCCGGAACGGGCTGTGTACGAGCAGTACTTC. This sequence encodes CASSPERAVYEQYF. The V call is TRBV7-8, the J call TRBJ2-7, with no clear D. Between the trimmed V and J ends, which lost 5 bases and 4 bases, there was a span of 15 bases. The germline CDR1 and CDR2 sequences are SGHVS and FQNEAQ. CDR3 length equals 14 residues.

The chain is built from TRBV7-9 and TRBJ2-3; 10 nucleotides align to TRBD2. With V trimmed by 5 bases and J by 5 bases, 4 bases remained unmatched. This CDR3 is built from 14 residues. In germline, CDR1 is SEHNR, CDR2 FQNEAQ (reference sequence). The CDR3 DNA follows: TGTGCCAGCAGCGCTAGCGGGAGAGGAGATACGCAGTATTTT. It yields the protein CASSASGRGDTQYF.

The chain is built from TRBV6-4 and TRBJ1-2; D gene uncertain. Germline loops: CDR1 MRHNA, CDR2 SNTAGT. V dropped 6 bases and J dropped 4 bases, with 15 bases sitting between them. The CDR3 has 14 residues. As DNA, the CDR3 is TGTGCCAGCAGCCCCACACGGGGATTCTATGGCTACACCTTC. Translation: CASSPTRGFYGYTF.

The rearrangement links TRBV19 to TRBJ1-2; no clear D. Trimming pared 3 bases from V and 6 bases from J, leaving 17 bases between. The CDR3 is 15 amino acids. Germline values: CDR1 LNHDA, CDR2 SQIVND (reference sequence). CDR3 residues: CASSILGETEDGYTF. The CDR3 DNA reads TGTGCCAGTAGTATTTTAGGTGAGACGGAGGATGGCTACACCTTC.

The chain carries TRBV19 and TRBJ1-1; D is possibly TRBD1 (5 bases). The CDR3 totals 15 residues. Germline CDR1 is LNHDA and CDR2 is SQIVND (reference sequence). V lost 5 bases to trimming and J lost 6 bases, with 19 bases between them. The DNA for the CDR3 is TGTGCCAGTAGTCGAAGGGGAGACCCTTTACCTGAAGCTTTCTTT. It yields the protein CASSRRGDPLPEAFF.

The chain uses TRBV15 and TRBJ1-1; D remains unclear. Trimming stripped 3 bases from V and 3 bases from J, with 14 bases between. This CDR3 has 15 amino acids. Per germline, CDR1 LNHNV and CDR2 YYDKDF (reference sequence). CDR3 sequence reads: CATSSYPEGYTEAFF. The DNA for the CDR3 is TGTGCCACCAGCAGTTACCCGGAGGGCTACACTGAAGCTTTCTTT.

In DNA form, the CDR3 reads TGTGCCATCAGTGAGTCCCACCCCGACAGGGGAGGCGGTGAGCAGTTCTTC. Translated, it gives CAISESHPDRGGGEQFF. The chain joins TRBV10-3 to TRBJ2-1, with 8 bases fitting TRBD1. The V and J ends lost 0 bases and 9 bases, in that order; junction bases with no gene match: 13. This CDR3 has 17 residues. Per germline, CDR1 ENHRY and CDR2 SYGVKD.

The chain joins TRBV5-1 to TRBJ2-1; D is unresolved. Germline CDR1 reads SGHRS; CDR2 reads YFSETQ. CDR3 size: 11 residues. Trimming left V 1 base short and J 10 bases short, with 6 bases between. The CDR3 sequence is CASSLSWEQFF. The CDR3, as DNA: TGCGCCAGCAGCTTGAGTTGGGAGCAGTTCTTC.

For the CDR3, the DNA is TGCGCCAGCAGCCTAGCTATGACTAGCGGATACGAGCAGTACTTC. Translation gives CASSLAMTSGYEQYF. The J gene is TRBJ2-7, the V gene TRBV4-3; 9 bases align to TRBD2. The germline CDR1 and CDR2 sequences are LGHNA and YSLEER. The junction had 8 bases not matched to a gene; V was cut back by 4 bases and J by 4 bases. This CDR3 region has 15 residues.

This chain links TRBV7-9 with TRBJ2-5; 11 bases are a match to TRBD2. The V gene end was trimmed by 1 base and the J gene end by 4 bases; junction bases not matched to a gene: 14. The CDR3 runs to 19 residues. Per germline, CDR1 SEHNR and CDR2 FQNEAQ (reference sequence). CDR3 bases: TGTGCCAGCAGCTTAGTAGACCTGACTAGCGGGATATCAAGAGAGACCCAGTACTTC. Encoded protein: CASSLVDLTSGISRETQYF.

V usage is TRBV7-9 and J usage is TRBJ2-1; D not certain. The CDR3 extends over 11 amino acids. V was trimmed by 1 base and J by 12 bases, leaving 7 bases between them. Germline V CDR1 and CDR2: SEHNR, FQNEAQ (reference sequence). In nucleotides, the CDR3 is TGTGCCAGCAGCTTAGGTTCCTGGCAGTTCTTC. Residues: CASSLGSWQFF.

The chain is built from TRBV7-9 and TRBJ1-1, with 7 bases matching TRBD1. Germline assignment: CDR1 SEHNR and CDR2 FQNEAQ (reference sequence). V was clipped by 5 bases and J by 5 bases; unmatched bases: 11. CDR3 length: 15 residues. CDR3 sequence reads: CASSPRTGTETEAFF. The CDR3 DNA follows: TGTGCCAGCAGCCCAAGGACAGGAACGGAGACTGAAGCTTTCTTT.

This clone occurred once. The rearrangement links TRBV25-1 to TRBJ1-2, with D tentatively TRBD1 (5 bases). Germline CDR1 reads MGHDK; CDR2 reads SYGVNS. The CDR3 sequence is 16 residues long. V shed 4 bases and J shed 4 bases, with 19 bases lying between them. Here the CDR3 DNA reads TGTGCCAGCAGTGGTCTTAGGACTTGGGGGGGCTATGGCTACACCTTC. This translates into CASSGLRTWGGYGYTF.

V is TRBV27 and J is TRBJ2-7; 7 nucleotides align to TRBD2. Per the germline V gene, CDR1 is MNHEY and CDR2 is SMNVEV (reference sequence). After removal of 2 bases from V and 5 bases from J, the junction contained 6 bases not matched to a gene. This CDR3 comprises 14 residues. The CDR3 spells CASSLGGRWNEQYF. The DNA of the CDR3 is TGTGCCAGCAGTTTAGGCGGGAGATGGAACGAGCAGTACTTC.

In DNA form, the CDR3 reads TGTGCCAGCTCCGCGACAGCAGGGGGTCTAGCAACTAATGAAAAACTGTTTTTT. Translating it yields CASSATAGGLATNEKLFF. The rearrangement links TRBV18 to TRBJ1-4; TRBD1 aligns across 7 bases. V lost 6 bases, J lost 0 bases, and 13 bases stayed unmatched. The CDR3 contains 18 residues. Germline V lookup: CDR1 KGHSH, CDR2 LQKENI.

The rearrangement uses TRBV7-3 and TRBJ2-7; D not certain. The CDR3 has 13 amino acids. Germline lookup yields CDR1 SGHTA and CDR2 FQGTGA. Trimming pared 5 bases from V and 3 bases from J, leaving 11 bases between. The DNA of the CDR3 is TGTGCCAGCAGCCCCGCGGATCGCTACGAGCAGTACTTC. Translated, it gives CASSPADRYEQYF.

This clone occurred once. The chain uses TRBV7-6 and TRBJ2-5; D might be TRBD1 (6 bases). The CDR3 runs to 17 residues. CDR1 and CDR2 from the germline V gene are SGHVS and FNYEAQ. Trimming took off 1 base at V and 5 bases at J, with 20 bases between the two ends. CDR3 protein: CASSLVRGGRSGETQYF. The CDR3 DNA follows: TGTGCCAGCAGCTTAGTCCGTGGGGGCCGTTCGGGGGAGACCCAGTACTTC. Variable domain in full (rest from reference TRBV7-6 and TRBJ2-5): GAGVSQSPRYKVTKRGQDVALRCDPISGHVSLYWYRQALGQGPEFLTYFNYEAQQDKSGLPNDRFSAERPEGSISTLTIQRTEQRDSAMYRCASSLVRGGRSGETQYFGPGTRLLVL.

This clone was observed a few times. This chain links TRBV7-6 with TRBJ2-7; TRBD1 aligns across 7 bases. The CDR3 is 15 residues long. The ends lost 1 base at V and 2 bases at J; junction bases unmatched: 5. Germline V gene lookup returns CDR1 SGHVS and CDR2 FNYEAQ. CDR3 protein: CASSLEATGTYEQYF. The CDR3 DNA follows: TGTGCCAGCAGCTTAGAGGCGACAGGGACCTACGAGCAGTACTTC. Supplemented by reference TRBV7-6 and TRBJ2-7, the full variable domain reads GAGVSQSPRYKVTKRGQDVALRCDPISGHVSLYWYRQALGQGPEFLTYFNYEAQQDKSGLPNDRFSAERPEGSISTLTIQRTEQRDSAMYRCASSLEATGTYEQYFGPGTRLTVT.

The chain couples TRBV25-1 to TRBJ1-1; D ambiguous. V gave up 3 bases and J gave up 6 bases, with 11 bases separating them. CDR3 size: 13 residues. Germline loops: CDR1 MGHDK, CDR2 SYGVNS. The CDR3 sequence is CASSDQEVPEAFF. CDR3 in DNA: TGTGCCAGCAGTGACCAAGAAGTTCCTGAAGCTTTCTTT.

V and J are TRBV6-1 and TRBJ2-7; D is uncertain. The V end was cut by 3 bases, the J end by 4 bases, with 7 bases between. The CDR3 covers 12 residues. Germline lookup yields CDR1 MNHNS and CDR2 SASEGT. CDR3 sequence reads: CASSDGDYEQYF. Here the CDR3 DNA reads TGTGCCAGCAGTGATGGTGATTACGAGCAGTACTTC.